These 26 T cell receptor beta chains were all obtained from the same sample, sequenced in a study of blood T cell repertoires in COVID-19. Measured with immunoSEQ multiplex PCR; TCRdb has only the in-frame clones, and not every one. The sample includes 54,000 or so clones, roughly 87% of them seen just once. Sequenced material: peripheral blood. These receptor sequences come from a woman aged 60-75 years with acute or convalescent COVID-19.

The chain employs TRBV6-1 and TRBJ2-7; 8 nucleotides agree with TRBD1. The ends lost 2 bases at V and 3 bases at J; junction bases unmatched: 12. This CDR3 has 17 amino acids. Germline assignment: CDR1 MNHNS and CDR2 SASEGT. The CDR3 DNA follows: TGTGCCAGCAGTGAACGGGGTAATACCAGGGGGCTCTACGAGCAGTACTTC. Its protein product is CASSERGNTRGLYEQYF.

The chain carries TRBV29-1 and TRBJ1-2; D uncertain. Deletions cut 7 bases from V and 4 bases from J, with 10 bases between. CDR3 length: 11 residues. Germline V lookup: CDR1 SQVTM, CDR2 ANQGSEA. The CDR3 reads CSAGIGYGYTF. The CDR3 DNA reads TGCAGCGCGGGGATCGGCTATGGCTACACCTTC.

The J gene is TRBJ1-4, the V gene TRBV6-6; no firm D call. V was clipped by 6 bases and J by 0 bases, with 8 bases between them. Germline CDR1 and CDR2: MNHNY and SVGAGI (reference sequence). CDR3 length equals 14 residues. The CDR3 sequence is CASRERATNEKLFF. The CDR3 nucleotides are TGTGCCAGCAGGGAGAGGGCAACTAATGAAAAACTGTTTTTT.

The J gene is TRBJ1-4, the V gene TRBV4-2, with TRBD1 as a possible D gene (5 bases). The CDR3 contains 15 residues. V lost 0 bases and J lost 8, with 13 bases in between. Looked up from germline, CDR1 is LGHNA and CDR2 is YNFKEQ. The CDR3 nucleotides are TGTGCCAGCAGCCAAGATCGAAGGGGAGGAGAAAAACTGTTTTTT. Translating gives CASSQDRRGGEKLFF.

The rearrangement links TRBV7-2 to TRBJ2-7, with TRBD1 identical over 9 bases. The length of the CDR3 is 14 residues. Germline values: CDR1 SGHTA, CDR2 FQGNSA. Trimming removed 5 bases from V and 3 bases from J; junction bases left unmatched: 5. The CDR3 DNA follows: TGTGCCAGCAGCGCCGGGACAGGGAGCTACGAGCAGTACTTC. Translated: CASSAGTGSYEQYF.

In nucleotides, the CDR3 is TGTGCCAGCAGCCAAGCGGATACGCAGTATTTT. This sequence encodes CASSQADTQYF. The chain couples TRBV3-1 (or the pseudogene TRBV3-2) to TRBJ2-3; D is unclear. CDR3 length equals 11 residues. V shed 1 base and J shed 6 bases, with 2 bases lying between them. The germline V gene encodes CDR1 LGHDT and CDR2 YNNKEL (reference sequence).

This sequence joins TRBV10-3 and TRBJ1-4; D unclear. CDR1 and CDR2 from the germline V gene are ENHRY and SYGVKD. V was cut by 4 bases and J by 8 bases, with 17 bases left in between. The CDR3 sequence is 15 residues long. CDR3 DNA sequence: TGTGCCATCAGTGCAACCGGGTCCCGGTCGGAAAAACTGTTTTTT. Translated: CAISATGSRSEKLFF.

The J gene is TRBJ1-1, the V gene TRBV6-5, with a weak D call TRBD1 (5 bases). Germline loops: CDR1 MNHEY, CDR2 SVGAGI. The V gene lost 7 bases and the J gene lost 1 base, with 16 bases spanning the gap. This CDR3 has 15 amino acids. CDR3 region: CASTGSGGSNTEAFF. The CDR3 coding sequence is TGTGCCAGCACCGGAAGCGGGGGGTCGAACACTGAAGCTTTCTTT.

The chain has TRBV5-8 and TRBJ2-3, with D possibly being TRBD1 (6 bases). The length of the CDR3 is 16 residues. Trimming removed 1 base at V and 4 bases at J, with 16 bases between. Germline values: CDR1 SGHTS, CDR2 YDEGEE. The CDR3 here is CASSLSLLQGADTQYF. The CDR3 nucleotides read TGTGCCAGCAGCTTGTCGCTTTTACAGGGTGCAGATACGCAGTATTTT.

The chain links TRBV29-1 to TRBJ2-7; 7 nucleotides agree with TRBD2. The CDR3 has 13 amino acids. The germline V gene encodes CDR1 SQVTM and CDR2 ANQGSEA. V trimming: 7 bases; J trimming: 6 bases; junction bases outside the gene matches: 12. CDR3 loop: CSASSGSTPEQYF. The CDR3 nucleotides read TGCAGCGCTAGTAGCGGGTCCACCCCCGAGCAGTACTTC.

This clone has a handful of counts. The chain joins TRBV15 to TRBJ1-5, with D perhaps matching TRBD1 (6 bases). Germline values: CDR1 LNHNV, CDR2 YYDKDF (reference sequence). This CDR3 is built from 15 residues. V was clipped by 1 base and J by 1 base, with 8 bases between them. The CDR3 region has the DNA TGTGCCACCAGCAGAGGAGGGGGAAGCAATCAGCCCCAGCATTTT. Its translation is CATSRGGGSNQPQHF.

The chain combines TRBV5-1 with TRBJ2-7, with D possibly TRBD1 on 5 matching bases. The CDR3 runs to 12 residues. Per germline, CDR1 SGHRS and CDR2 YFSETQ. The germline V and J ends were trimmed by 4 bases and 4 bases, with 9 bases remaining between them. The CDR3 spells CASSADRYEQYF. DNA of the CDR3: TGCGCCAGCAGCGCAGACAGATACGAGCAGTACTTC.

This chain connects TRBV6-5 to TRBJ1-1, with TRBD1 identical over 9 bases. CDR1 is MNHEY, CDR2 SVGAGI, per germline. Germline trimming cut 10 bases from V and 4 bases from J; bases unmatched to any gene: 13. CDR3 size: 15 residues. CDR3 loop: CANNSKKQGATEAFF. The CDR3 nucleotides read TGTGCCAACAATTCAAAAAAACAGGGGGCCACTGAAGCTTTCTTT.

The rearrangement links TRBV6-4 to TRBJ2-3; the D gene is possibly TRBD2 (6 bases). The CDR3 contains 15 residues. Germline V CDR1 and CDR2: MRHNA, SNTAGT. Trimming left V 6 bases short and J 2 bases short, with 15 bases between. In DNA form, the CDR3 reads TGTGCCAGCAGCCCAAAGGCTAGCGCCACAGATACGCAGTATTTT. Its protein product is CASSPKASATDTQYF.

Worth noting for this clone: Distinct nucleotide sequences in the sample also encode this CDR3. The CDR3 loop is CASSLDSYGYTF. CDR3 in DNA: TGTGCCAGCAGCCTTGACAGCTATGGCTACACCTTC. The rearrangement joins TRBV12-3 or TRBV12-4 to TRBJ1-2, with D perhaps matching TRBD1 (5 bases). Trimming cost V 6 bases and J 4 bases, with 9 bases left between them. The length of the CDR3 is 12 residues.

This rearrangement joins TRBV5-1 to TRBJ1-2; tentatively, D is TRBD1 (5 bases). CDR1 is SGHRS and CDR2 is YFSETQ in the germline V gene. V lost 4 bases and J lost 1, with 11 bases in between. The CDR3 loop spans 14 amino acids. The CDR3 DNA reads as TGCGCCAGCAGCGCCGCGGGGGGTAACTATGGCTACACCTTC. This sequence encodes CASSAAGGNYGYTF.

V gene TRBV5-1 combines with J gene TRBJ2-3; 8 bases are a match to TRBD2. Trimming removed 2 bases from V and 0 bases from J; junction bases left unmatched: 5. The CDR3 spans 16 residues. Germline assignment: CDR1 SGHRS and CDR2 YFSETQ. CDR3 protein: CASSFLAGGSTDTQYF. The CDR3 region has the DNA TGCGCCAGCAGCTTCCTCGCGGGGGGAAGCACAGATACGCAGTATTTT.

The chain combines TRBV27 with TRBJ1-1; 10 bases align to TRBD1. The CDR3 is 16 residues long. Trimming at V came to 6 bases and at J to 10 bases, leaving 17 bases not matched to a gene. Germline V gene lookup returns CDR1 MNHEY and CDR2 SMNVEV (reference sequence). In DNA form, the CDR3 reads TGTGCCAGCAGCCCGACAGGGGGCGGCAAAAGGGGTAGAGCTTTCTTT. This codes for CASSPTGGGKRGRAFF.

The chain employs TRBV28 and TRBJ1-2, with 7 bases lining up with TRBD1. J gave up 2 bases and V 4 bases, and 4 bases lay outside the gene matches. The CDR3 consists of 14 residues. Germline V gives CDR1 MDHEN, CDR2 SYDVKM. The CDR3 reads CASSSPGQNYGYTF. The DNA for the CDR3 is TGTGCCAGCAGTTCGCCGGGACAGAACTATGGCTACACCTTC.

The DNA of the CDR3 is TGTGCCAGCAGTAGGACAGTTAACACTGAAGCTTTCTTT. Amino acids: CASSRTVNTEAFF. The V call is TRBV2, the J call TRBJ1-1; a possible D gene is TRBD1 (6 bases). With 5 bases removed from V and 2 bases from J, the gap between germline ends came to 9 bases. The CDR3 runs to 13 residues. Looked up from germline, CDR1 is SNHLY and CDR2 is FYNNEI.

The rearrangement links TRBV2 to TRBJ1-5; D gene unclear. Germline CDR1 and CDR2: SNHLY and FYNNEI. Trimming took 2 bases from V and 4 from J, leaving 9 bases between them. The CDR3 loop spans 14 amino acids. CDR3 amino acids: CASSESGINQPQHF. The CDR3 nucleotides read TGTGCCAGCAGTGAATCGGGGATAAATCAGCCCCAGCATTTT.

The rearrangement links TRBV5-6 to TRBJ1-2, with TRBD1 matching over 11 bases. After removal of 4 bases from V and 13 bases from J, the junction contained 3 bases not matched to a gene. The length of the CDR3 is 11 residues. CDR1 and CDR2 from the germline V gene are SGHDT and YYEEEE. CDR3 protein: CASSIGTGGTF. The CDR3 coding sequence is TGTGCCAGCAGCATCGGGACAGGGGGCACCTTC. The full variable domain, rest sourced from reference TRBV5-6 and TRBJ1-2, is DAGVTQSPTHLIKTRGQQVTLRCSPKSGHDTVSWYQQALGQGPQFIFQYYEEEERQRGNFPDRFSGHQFPNYSSELNVNALLLGDSALYLCASSIGTGGTFGSGTRLTVV.

The V call is TRBV2, the J call TRBJ2-3; TRBD1 matches at 9 bases. Germline V gene data show CDR1 as SNHLY and CDR2 as FYNNEI. This CDR3 has 14 amino acids. Germline trimming cut 8 bases from V and 4 bases from J; bases unmatched to any gene: 7. CDR3 nucleotide sequence: TGTGCCAGCTCGGGACAGGGCGACGCAGATACGCAGTATTTT. This translates into CASSGQGDADTQYF.

This clone was counted once. The CDR3: CASSQLTQGGGYTF. The CDR3 DNA reads TGCGCCAGCAGCCAACTAACCCAGGGTGGCGGCTACACCTTC. This rearrangement joins TRBV4-1 to TRBJ1-2; D is possibly TRBD1 (5 bases). Trimming took off 2 bases at V and 8 bases at J, with 15 bases between the two ends. Germline assignment: CDR1 MGHRA and CDR2 YSYEKL. The CDR3 spans 14 residues.

The chain employs TRBV6-5 and TRBJ1-2, with unresolved D. From germline, CDR1 is MNHEY and CDR2 SVGAGI. V was pared by 8 bases and J by 0 bases, with 10 bases between. The CDR3 contains 13 residues. CDR3 bases: TGTGCCAGCGCCTCCTCAGCTAACTATGGCTACACCTTC. This gives the protein CASASSANYGYTF.

The rearrangement uses TRBV2 and TRBJ1-2; 10 bases agree with TRBD1. Looked up from germline, CDR1 is SNHLY and CDR2 is FYNNEI. After removal of 3 bases from V and 7 bases from J, the junction contained 2 bases not matched to a gene. This CDR3 contains 13 residues. CDR3: CASSEGTGVGYTF. The CDR3 bases are TGTGCCAGCAGTGAGGGGACAGGGGTTGGCTACACCTTC.